This T cell receptor (beta chain) was profiled in a study of T cells after yellow fever vaccination. This clonotype has a count of ten or more. Its target is not known. TCR cDNA, made by 5'RACE template switching, carried an added universal primer site and UMIs. MiXCR, run by TCRdb on the 5' RACE reads, gives a single entry per CDR3 protein. The sample records 100,000 to 150,000 distinct CDR3 sequences, approximately 9% being singletons. General observations from the study: Post-booster samples contained most primary-vaccination clones (roughly 96% CD4, about 90% CD8).

Germline loops: CDR1 LGHNA, CDR2 YNFKEQ. This CDR3 comprises 16 residues. V gave up 4 bases and J gave up 4 bases; unmatched junction bases: 6. This clonotype originated in a man in his late teens or twenties who received the YFV17D yellow fever vaccine. Sequences were derived from CD8+ T cells sorted from PBMCs, sampled on the day of the yellow fever booster vaccination. This chain uses TRBV4-2 with TRBJ2-1; TRBD2 matches at 11 bases. CDR3 nucleotides: TGTGCCAGCAGCCTTGAGACTAGCGGGGAATACAATGAGCAGTTCTTC. Its translation: CASSLETSGEYNEQFF.